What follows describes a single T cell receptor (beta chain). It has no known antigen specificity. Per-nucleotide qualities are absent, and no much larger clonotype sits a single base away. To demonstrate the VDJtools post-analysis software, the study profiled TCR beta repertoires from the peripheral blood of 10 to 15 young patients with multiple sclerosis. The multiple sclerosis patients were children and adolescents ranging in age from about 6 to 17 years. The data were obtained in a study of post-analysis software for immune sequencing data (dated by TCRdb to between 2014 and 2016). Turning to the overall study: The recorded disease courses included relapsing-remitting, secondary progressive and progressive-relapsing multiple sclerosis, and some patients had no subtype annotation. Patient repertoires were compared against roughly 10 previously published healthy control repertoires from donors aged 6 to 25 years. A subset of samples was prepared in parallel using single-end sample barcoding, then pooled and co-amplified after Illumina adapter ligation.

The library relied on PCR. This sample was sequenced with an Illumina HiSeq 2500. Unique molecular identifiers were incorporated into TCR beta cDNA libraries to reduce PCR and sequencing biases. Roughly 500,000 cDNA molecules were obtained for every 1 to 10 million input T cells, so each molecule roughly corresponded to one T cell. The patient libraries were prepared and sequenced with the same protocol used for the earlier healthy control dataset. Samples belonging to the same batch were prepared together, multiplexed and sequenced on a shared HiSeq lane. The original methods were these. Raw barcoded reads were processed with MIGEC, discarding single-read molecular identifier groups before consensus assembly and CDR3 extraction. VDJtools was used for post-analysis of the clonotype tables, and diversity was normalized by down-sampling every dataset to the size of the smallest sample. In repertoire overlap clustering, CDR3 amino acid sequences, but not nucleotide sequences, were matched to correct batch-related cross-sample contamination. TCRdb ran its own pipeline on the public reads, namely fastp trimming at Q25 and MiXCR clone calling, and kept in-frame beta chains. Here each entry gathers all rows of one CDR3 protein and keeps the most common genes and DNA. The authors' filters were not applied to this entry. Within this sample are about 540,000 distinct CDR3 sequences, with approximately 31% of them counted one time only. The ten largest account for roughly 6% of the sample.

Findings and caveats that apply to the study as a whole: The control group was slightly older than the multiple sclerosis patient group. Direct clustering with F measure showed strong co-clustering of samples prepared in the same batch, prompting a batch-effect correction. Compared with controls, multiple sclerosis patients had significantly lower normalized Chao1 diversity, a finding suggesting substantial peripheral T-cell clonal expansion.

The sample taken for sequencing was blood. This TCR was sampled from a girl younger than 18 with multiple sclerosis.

The CDR3 is CASSNYMAEAFF. In nucleotides, the sequence is TGTGCCAGCAGTAATTACATGGCTGAAGCTTTCTTT. The rearranged segments are TRBV28 and TRBJ1-1; the D gene is not confidently resolved. The germline V gene encodes CDR1 MDHEN and CDR2 SYDVKM. V and J are truncated by 5 bases and 6 bases respectively, leaving an intervening sequence of 10 bases. There are 12 amino acids in the CDR3, from cysteine to phenylalanine inclusive. Only the CDR3 part of the read is kept: 36 bases, read in frame from the first base.